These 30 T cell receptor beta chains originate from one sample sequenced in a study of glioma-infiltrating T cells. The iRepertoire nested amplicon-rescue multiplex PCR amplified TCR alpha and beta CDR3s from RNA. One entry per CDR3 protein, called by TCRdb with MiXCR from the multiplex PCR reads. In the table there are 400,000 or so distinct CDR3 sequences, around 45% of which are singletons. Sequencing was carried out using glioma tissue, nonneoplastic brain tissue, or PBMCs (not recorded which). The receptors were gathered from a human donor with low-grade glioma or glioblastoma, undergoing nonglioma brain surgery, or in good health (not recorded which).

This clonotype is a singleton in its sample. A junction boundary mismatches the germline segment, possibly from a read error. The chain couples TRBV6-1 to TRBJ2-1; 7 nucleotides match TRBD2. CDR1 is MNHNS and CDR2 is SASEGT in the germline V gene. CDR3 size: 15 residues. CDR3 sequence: CASRAGDSGYNKQFF. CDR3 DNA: TGTGCCAGCAGGGCCGGGGATAGCGGGTACAATAAGCAGTTCTTC.

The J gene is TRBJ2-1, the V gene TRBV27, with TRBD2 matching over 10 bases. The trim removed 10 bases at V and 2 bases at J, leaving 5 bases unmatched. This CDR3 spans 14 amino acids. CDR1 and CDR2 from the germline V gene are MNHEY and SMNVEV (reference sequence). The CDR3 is CATVAGGPYNEQFF. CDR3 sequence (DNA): TGTGCCACCGTAGCGGGAGGACCCTACAATGAGCAGTTCTTC.

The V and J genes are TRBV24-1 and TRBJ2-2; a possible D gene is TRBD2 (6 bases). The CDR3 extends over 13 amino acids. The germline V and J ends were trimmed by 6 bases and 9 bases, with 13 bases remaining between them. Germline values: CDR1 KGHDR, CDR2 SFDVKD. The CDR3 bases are TGTGCCACCAGTTCCGAGCTAGCGAGGGAGCTGTTTTTT. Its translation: CATSSELARELFF.

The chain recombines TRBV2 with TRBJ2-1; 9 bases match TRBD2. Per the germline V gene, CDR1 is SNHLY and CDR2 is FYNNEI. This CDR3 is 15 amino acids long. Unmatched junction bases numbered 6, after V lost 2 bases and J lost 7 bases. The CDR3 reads CASSEISGSGNEQFF. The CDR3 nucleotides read TGTGCCAGCAGTGAAATTAGCGGGAGTGGTAATGAGCAGTTCTTC.

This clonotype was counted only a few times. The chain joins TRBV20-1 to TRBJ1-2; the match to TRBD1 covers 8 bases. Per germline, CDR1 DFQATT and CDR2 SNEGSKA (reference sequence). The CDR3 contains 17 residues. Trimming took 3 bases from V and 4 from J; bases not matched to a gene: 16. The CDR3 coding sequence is TGCAGTGCTAGGGATTGGGCAGGGGGCGAGGGGTTCTATGGCTACACCTTC. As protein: CSARDWAGGEGFYGYTF.

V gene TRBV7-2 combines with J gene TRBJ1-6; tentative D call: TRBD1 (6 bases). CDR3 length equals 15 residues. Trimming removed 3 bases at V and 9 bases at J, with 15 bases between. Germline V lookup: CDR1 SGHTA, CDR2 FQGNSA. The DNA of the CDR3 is TGTGCCAGCAGCTTGCTCCAACAGGGAGGTTCACCCCTCCACTTT. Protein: CASSLLQQGGSPLHF. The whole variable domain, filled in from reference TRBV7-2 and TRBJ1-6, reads GAGVSQSPSNKVTEKGKDVELRCDPISGHTALYWYRQSLGQGLEFLIYFQGNSAPDKSGLPSDRFSAERTGGSVSTLTIQRTQQEDSAVYLCASSLLQQGGSPLHFGNGTRLTVT.

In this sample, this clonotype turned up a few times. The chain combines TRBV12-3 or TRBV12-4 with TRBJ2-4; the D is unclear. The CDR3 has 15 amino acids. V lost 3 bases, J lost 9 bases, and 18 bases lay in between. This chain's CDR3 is CASSFGEVRIGIQYF. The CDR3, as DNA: TGTGCCAGCAGTTTCGGAGAGGTCAGGATCGGCATTCAGTACTTC.

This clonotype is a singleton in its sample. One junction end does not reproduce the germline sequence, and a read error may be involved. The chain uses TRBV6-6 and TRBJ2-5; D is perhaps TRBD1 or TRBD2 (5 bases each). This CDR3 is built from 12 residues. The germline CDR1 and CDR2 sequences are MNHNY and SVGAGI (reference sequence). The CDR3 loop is CAGRGDVKTQYF. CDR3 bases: TGTGCCGGCAGAGGGGATGTGAAGACCCAGTACTTC.

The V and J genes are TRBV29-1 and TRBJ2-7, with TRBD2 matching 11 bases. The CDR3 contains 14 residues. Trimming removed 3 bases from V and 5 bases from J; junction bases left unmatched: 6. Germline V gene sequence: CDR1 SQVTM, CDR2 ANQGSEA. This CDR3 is CSVESASGRNEQYF. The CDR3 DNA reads TGCAGCGTTGAGAGTGCTAGCGGGAGGAACGAGCAGTACTTC.

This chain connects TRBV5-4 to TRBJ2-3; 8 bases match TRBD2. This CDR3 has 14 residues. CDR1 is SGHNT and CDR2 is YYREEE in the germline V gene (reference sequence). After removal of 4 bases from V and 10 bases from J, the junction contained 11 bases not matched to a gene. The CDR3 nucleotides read TGTGCCAGCAGCCCCGGGGGGGGACAAATGGCGCAGTATTTT. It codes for CASSPGGGQMAQYF.

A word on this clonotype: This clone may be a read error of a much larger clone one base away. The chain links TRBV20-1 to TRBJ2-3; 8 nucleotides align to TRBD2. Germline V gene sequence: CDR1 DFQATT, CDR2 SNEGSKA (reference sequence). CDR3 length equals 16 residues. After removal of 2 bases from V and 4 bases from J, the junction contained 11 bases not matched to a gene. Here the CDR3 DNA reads TGCAGTGCTAGACCCAGGGACGGGAGGGGTGCAGATACGCAGTATTTT. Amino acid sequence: CSARPRDGRGADTQYF.

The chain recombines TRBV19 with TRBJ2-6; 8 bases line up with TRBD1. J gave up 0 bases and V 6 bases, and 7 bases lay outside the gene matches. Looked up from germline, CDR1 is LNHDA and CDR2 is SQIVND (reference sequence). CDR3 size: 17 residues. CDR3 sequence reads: CASSETDRASGANVLTF. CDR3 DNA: TGTGCCAGTAGCGAGACGGACAGGGCCTCTGGGGCCAACGTCCTGACTTTC.

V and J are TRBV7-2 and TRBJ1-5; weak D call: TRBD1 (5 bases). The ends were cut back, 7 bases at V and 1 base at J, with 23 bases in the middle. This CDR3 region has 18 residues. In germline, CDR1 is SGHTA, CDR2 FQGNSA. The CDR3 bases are TGTGCCAGCAACCGTCCTCGGTGGGGCGAAGGAAGCAATCAGCCCCAGCATTTT. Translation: CASNRPRWGEGSNQPQHF.

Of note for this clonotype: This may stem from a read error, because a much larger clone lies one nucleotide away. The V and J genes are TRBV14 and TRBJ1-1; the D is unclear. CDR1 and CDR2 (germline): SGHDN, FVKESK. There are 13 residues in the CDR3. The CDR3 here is CASSRDWTDEALF. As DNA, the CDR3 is TGTGCCAGCAGCCGTGACTGGACGGATGAAGCTCTCTTT.

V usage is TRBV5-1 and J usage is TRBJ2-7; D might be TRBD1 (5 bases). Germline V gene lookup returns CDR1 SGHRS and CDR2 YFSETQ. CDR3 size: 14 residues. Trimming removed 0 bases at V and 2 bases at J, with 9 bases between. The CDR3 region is CASSLDRFPYEQYF. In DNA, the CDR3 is TGCGCCAGCAGCTTGGACAGGTTCCCCTACGAGCAGTACTTC. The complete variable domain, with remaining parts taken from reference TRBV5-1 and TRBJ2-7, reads KAGVTQTPRYLIKTRGQQVTLSCSPISGHRSVSWYQQTPGQGLQFLFEYFSETQRNKGNFPGRFSGRQFSNSRSEMNVSTLELGDSALYLCASSLDRFPYEQYFGPGTRLTVT.

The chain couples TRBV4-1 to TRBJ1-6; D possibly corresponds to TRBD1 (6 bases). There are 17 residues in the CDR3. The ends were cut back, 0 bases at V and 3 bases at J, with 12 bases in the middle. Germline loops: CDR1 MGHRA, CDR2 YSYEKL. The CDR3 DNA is TGCGCCAGCAGCCAAGATCATGGGGGCTACTATAATTCACCCCTCCACTTT. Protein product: CASSQDHGGYYNSPLHF.

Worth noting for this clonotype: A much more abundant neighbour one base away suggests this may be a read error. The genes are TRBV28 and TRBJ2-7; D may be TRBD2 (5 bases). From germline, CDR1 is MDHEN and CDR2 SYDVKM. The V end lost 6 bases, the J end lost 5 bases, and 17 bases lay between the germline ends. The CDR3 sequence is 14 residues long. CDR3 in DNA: TGTGCCAGCAGGTTAGCGTTCCCATCGGACGAGCAGTACTTC. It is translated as CASRLAFPSDEQYF.

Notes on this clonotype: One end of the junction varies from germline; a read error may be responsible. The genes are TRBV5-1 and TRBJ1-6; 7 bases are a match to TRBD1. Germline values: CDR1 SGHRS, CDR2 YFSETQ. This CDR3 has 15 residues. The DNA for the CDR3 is TGCGCCAGCAGCGAGGGGACAGACTATAATTCACCCCTCCGCTTT. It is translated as CASSEGTDYNSPLRF.

DNA of the CDR3: TGTGCCACTCCGGGACAGGGGAGCGGAGACGAGCAGTACTTC. This translates into CATPGQGSGDEQYF. The rearrangement uses TRBV2 and TRBJ2-7; 10 nucleotides match TRBD1. The CDR3 extends over 14 amino acids. The germline V gene has CDR1 SNHLY and CDR2 FYNNEI. V lost 10 bases, J lost 5 bases, and 11 bases stayed unmatched.

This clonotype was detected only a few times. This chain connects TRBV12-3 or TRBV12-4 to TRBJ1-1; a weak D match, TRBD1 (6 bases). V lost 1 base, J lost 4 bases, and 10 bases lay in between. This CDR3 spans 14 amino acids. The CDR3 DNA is TGTGCCAGCAGTTTAGAGGGGGGGCCCACTGAAGCTTTCTTT. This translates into CASSLEGGPTEAFF.

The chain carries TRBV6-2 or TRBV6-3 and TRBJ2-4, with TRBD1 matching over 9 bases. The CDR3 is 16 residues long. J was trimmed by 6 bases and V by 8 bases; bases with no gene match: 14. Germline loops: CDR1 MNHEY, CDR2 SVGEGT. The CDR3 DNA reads TGTGCCAGCGGTTCCCCGACAGGGGGAAACAGAAACATTCAGTACTTC. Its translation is CASGSPTGGNRNIQYF.

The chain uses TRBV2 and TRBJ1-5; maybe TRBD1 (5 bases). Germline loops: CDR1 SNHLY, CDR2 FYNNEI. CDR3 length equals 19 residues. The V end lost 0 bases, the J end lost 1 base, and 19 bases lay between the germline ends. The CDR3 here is CASSEAKWGTSWSNQPQHF. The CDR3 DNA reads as TGTGCCAGCAGTGAAGCGAAGTGGGGGACCTCGTGGAGCAATCAGCCCCAGCATTTT.

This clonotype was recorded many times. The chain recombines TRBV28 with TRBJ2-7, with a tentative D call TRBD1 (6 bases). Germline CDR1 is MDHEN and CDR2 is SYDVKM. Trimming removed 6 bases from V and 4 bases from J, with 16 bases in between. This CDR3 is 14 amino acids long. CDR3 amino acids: CASSQPGHYYEQYF. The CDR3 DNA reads TGTGCCAGCAGCCAACCGGGACACTATTACGAGCAGTACTTC.

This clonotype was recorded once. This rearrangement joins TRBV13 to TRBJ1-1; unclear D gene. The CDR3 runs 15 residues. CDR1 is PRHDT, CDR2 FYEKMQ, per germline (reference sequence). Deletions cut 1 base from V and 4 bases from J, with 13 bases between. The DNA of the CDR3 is TGTGCCAGCAGCTTAGTCGGGGTCTTGGCCACTGAAGCTTTCTTT. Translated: CASSLVGVLATEAFF.

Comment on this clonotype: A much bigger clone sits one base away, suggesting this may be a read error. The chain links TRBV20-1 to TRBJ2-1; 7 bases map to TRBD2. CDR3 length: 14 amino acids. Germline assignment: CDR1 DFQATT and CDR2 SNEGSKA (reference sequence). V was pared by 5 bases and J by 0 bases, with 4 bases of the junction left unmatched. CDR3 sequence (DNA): TGCAGTGCTCATGGGGGGGACTCCTACAATGAGCAGTTCTTC. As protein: CSAHGGDSYNEQFF.

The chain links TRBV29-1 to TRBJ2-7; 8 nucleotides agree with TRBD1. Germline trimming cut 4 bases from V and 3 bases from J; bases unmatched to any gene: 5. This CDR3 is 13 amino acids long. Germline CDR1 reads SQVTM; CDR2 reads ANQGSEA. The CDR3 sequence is CSVGGQGNYEQYF. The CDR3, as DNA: TGCAGCGTTGGCGGACAGGGAAACTACGAGCAGTACTTC.

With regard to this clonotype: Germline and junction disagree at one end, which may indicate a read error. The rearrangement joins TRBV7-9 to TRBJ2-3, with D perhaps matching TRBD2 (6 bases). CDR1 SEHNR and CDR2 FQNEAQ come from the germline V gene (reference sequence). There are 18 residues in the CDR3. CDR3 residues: CASSLRWLAEHSTDRQYF. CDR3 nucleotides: TGTGCCAGCAGCTTAAGGTGGTTAGCGGAACATAGCACAGATAGGCAGTATTTT. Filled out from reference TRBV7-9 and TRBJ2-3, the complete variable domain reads DTGVSQNPRHKITKRGQNVTFRCDPISEHNRLYWYRQTLGQGPEFLTYFQNEAQLEKSRLLSDRFSAERPKGSFSTLEIQRTEQGDSAMYLCASSLRWLAEHSTDRQYFGPGTRLTVL.

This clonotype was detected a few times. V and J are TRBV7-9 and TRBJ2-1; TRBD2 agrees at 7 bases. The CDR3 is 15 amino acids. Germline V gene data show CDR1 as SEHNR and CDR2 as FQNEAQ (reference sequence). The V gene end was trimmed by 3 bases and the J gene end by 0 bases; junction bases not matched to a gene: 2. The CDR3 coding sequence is TGTGCCAGCAGCTTCCGCGGGAGCTCCTACAATGAGCAGTTCTTC. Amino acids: CASSFRGSSYNEQFF.

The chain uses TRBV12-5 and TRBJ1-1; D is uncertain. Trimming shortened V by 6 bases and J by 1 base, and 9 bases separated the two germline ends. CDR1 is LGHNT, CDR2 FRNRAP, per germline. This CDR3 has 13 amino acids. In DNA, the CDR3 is TGTGCTAGTGGCCCCGAGGGGAACACTGAAGCTTTCTTT. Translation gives CASGPEGNTEAFF.

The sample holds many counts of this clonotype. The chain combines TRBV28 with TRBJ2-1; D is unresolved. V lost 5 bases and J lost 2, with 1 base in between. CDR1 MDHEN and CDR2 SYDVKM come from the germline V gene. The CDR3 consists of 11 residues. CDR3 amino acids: CASSAYNEQFF. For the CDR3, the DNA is TGTGCCAGCAGTGCCTACAATGAGCAGTTCTTC.